The T cell receptor (beta chain) described here comes from a study of glioma-infiltrating T cells. The iRepertoire nested amplicon-rescue multiplex PCR amplified TCR alpha and beta CDR3s from RNA. One entry per CDR3 protein results from TCRdb running MiXCR on the multiplex PCR reads. Among under 200,000 distinct CDR3 sequences, around 45% were seen once, and the ten largest hold 5% to 5.5%. Germline CDR1 reads SGHDN; CDR2 reads FVKESK. This CDR3 has 13 residues. Trimming removed 4 bases from V and 0 bases from J, with 6 bases in between. The rearrangement links TRBV14 to TRBJ1-1; D unresolved. This clonotype was sampled from a human donor with low-grade glioma or glioblastoma, undergoing nonglioma brain surgery, or in good health (not recorded which). What was sequenced was glioma tissue, nonneoplastic brain tissue, or PBMCs (not recorded which). In DNA form, the CDR3 reads TGTGCCAGCAGCCCTTTTTTGAACACTGAAGCTTTCTTT. Its translation is CASSPFLNTEAFF.